Listed below are T cell receptor beta chains from one sample, sequenced in a study of patients and donors after allogeneic stem cell transplantation. TCRdb called the RT-PCR reads again in MiXCR, with one record for every CDR3 protein. This sample yields 900,000 to 1,000,000 distinct CDR3 sequences, of which roughly 17% are seen a single time; under 6.5% belongs to the top ten. The specimen sequenced was blood, either unsorted or a sorted T cell fraction (not recorded which). These receptors came from a human donor who was either an allogeneic HSCT recipient or a stem cell or donor lymphocyte infusion donor (not recorded which). It is not recorded whose cells these are; they may come from a transplant donor. Each CDR3 is given with its conserved first and last residue. A D gene is named only where the DNA matches it firmly. Size is omitted from some rows. Given values are once, few, many or a class for expanded clones.

j_call v_call d_call cdr3_length clone_size cdr3_aa cdr3_nt
TRBJ2-2 TRBV7-2 . 19 few CASSLAWMDGGPNTGELFF TGTGCCAGCAGCTTAGCTTGGATGGATGGAGGACCGAACACCGGGGAGCTGTTTTTT
TRBJ1-5 TRBV24-1 . 17 few CATSDPATGKSNQPQHF TGTGCCACCAGTGATCCAGCTACAGGGAAGTCCAATCAGCCCCAGCATTTT
TRBJ2-7 TRBV7-9 . 16 . CASSLLTPTSKYEQYF TGTGCCAGCAGTTTACTAACGCCGACCTCTAAATACGAGCAGTACTTC
TRBJ2-5 TRBV7-9 . 14 . CASSFTGTGETQYF TGTGCCAGCAGCTTTACGGGGACGGGGGAGACCCAGTACTTC
TRBJ2-5 TRBV7-3 . 15 once CASSLEPRVGETQYF TGTGCCAGCAGCTTGGAACCCCGAGTTGGCGAGACCCAGTACTTC
TRBJ1-2 TRBV6-1 . 14 . CASRNGGSGYGYTF TGTGCCAGCAGGAACGGGGGATCCGGCTATGGCTACACCTTC
TRBJ2-7 TRBV12-3/TRBV12-4 TRBD1 17 . CASSLVRIGQATYEQYF TGTGCCAGCAGTTTAGTTCGGATAGGACAGGCGACCTACGAGCAGTACTTC
TRBJ1-1 TRBV5-1 . 15 few CASSLRPAGYTEAFF TGCGCCAGCAGCTTGAGGCCCGCAGGTTACACTGAAGCTTTCTTT
TRBJ1-2 TRBV6-1 TRBD1 14 many CASSRTGVRSGYTF TGTGCCAGCAGTCGTACAGGGGTCCGAAGCGGCTACACCTTC
TRBJ1-6 TRBV3-1 TRBD1 18 few CASSQDRRDRLRYSPLHF TGTGCCAGCAGCCAAGATCGTCGGGACAGGCTCCGGTATTCACCCCTCCACTTT
TRBJ1-3 TRBV7-2 . 13 few CASSADLLGTIYF TGTGCCAGCAGCGCCGACCTCCTGGGCACCATATATTTT
TRBJ2-1 TRBV10-3 TRBD2 15 . CAISPLAPPLNEQFF TGTGCCATCAGTCCACTAGCGCCTCCTCTCAATGAGCAGTTCTTC
TRBJ2-5 TRBV9 TRBD2 17 few CASSVGASGSGTETQYF TGTGCCAGCAGCGTAGGCGCTAGCGGGAGTGGGACAGAGACCCAGTACTTC
TRBJ2-7 TRBV29-1 . 11 . CSAGVAYEQYF TGCAGTGCCGGGGTCGCCTACGAGCAGTACTTC
TRBJ1-2 TRBV5-1 TRBD1 15 . CASSAVGQGAGGYTF TGCGCCAGCAGCGCCGTGGGACAGGGGGCTGGGGGCTACACCTTC
TRBJ1-2 TRBV6-1 . 13 once CASRGTGSRGYTF TGTGCCAGCAGAGGAACAGGGAGCCGAGGCTACACCTTC
TRBJ1-3 TRBV12-3/TRBV12-4 TRBD1 15 . CASSGRTGSGNTIYF TGTGCCAGCAGTGGACGGACAGGCTCTGGAAACACCATATATTTT
TRBJ2-1 TRBV20-1 . 16 . CSARDLGMAGFNEQFF TGCAGTGCTAGAGACCTAGGCATGGCGGGGTTCAATGAGCAGTTCTTC
TRBJ1-1 TRBV20-1 TRBD1 14 . CSARQGAVNTEAFF TGCAGTGCTAGGCAGGGGGCCGTGAACACTGAAGCTTTCTTT
TRBJ2-2 TRBV20-1 . 12 few CSARRVAGELFF TGCAGTGCTAGGAGGGTCGCCGGGGAGCTGTTTTTT
TRBJ2-3 TRBV12-3/TRBV12-4 . 15 . CASSLAQHGTDTQYF TGTGCCAGCAGTTTAGCCCAGCATGGCACAGATACGCAGTATTTT
TRBJ2-3 TRBV25-1 TRBD2 18 few CASSDSRQRGANTDTQYF TGTGCCAGCAGTGATTCCCGTCAGCGGGGGGCCAACACAGATACGCAGTATTTT
TRBJ2-3 TRBV12-3/TRBV12-4 . 17 few CASSDRGSTSEADTQYF TGTGCCAGCAGCGACAGGGGCTCGACTAGCGAGGCAGATACGCAGTATTTT
TRBJ2-1 TRBV20-1 TRBD2 16 few CSARASGGGTYNEQFF TGCAGTGCTAGAGCTAGCGGGGGAGGGACCTACAATGAGCAGTTCTTC
TRBJ2-5 TRBV29-1 . 14 few CSVEDRQGPETQYF TGCAGCGTTGAAGATCGTCAGGGTCCCGAGACCCAGTACTTC
TRBJ2-7 TRBV11-3 . 11 . CASGLLGEQYF TGTGCCAGCGGACTTCTGGGCGAGCAGTACTTC
TRBJ1-1 TRBV11-2 . 18 . CASSHYPTGRWGDTEAFF TGTGCCAGCAGCCACTACCCAACAGGGAGGTGGGGGGACACTGAAGCTTTCTTT
TRBJ2-3 TRBV7-2 . 16 . CASSLVVGGATDTQYF TGTGCCAGCAGCTTAGTAGTTGGAGGGGCCACAGATACGCAGTATTTT
TRBJ1-5 TRBV12-3/TRBV12-4 TRBD1 16 few CASSRDRAYSNQPQHF TGTGCCAGCAGCCGCGACAGGGCTTATAGCAATCAGCCCCAGCATTTT
TRBJ1-5 TRBV5-1 TRBD1 15 many CASSLGRGYNQPQHF TGCGCCAGCAGCTTAGGCAGGGGGTATAATCAGCCCCAGCATTTT
TRBJ1-2 TRBV6-1 . 15 . CASSIDRAHSRGYTF TGTGCCAGCAGTATAGACCGGGCCCATTCACGAGGCTACACCTTC